The 8 T cell receptor beta chains given below trace back to one sample, sequenced in a study of blood T cell repertoires in COVID-19. Here immunoSEQ multiplex PCR was the method, and the copy in TCRdb shows in-frame clones only, minus some. The sample holds 150,000 to 200,000 clones; over 80% are singletons and the top ten take around 0.93%. The source material was peripheral blood. The origin of the receptors is a man aged 55 to 69 with COVID-19, enrolled during active disease.

This chain connects TRBV18 to TRBJ2-5; 7 bases are shared with TRBD1. Germline lookup yields CDR1 KGHSH and CDR2 LQKENI. The CDR3 covers 17 residues. Unmatched junction bases numbered 13, after V lost 6 bases and J lost 0 bases. CDR3 residues: CASSPPRGQEYQETQYF. The CDR3 nucleotides read TGTGCCAGCTCCCCCCCCCGCGGACAGGAATACCAAGAGACCCAGTACTTC.

This clone was observed a few times. The V call is TRBV18, the J call TRBJ1-6; 9 bases are shared with TRBD1. CDR1 is KGHSH and CDR2 is LQKENI in the germline V gene. Trimming at V came to 4 bases and at J to 8 bases, leaving 6 bases not matched to a gene. This CDR3 contains 15 residues. CDR3 loop: CASSLSDRGDSPLHF. CDR3 in DNA: TGTGCCAGCTCACTATCGGACAGGGGAGATTCACCCCTCCACTTT.

The rearrangement joins TRBV14 to TRBJ1-2; D not resolved. This CDR3 region has 14 residues. Trimming removed 0 bases at V and 7 bases at J, with 12 bases between. The germline V gene has CDR1 SGHDN and CDR2 FVKESK. The CDR3 loop is CASSQDSGGGGYTF. The CDR3 nucleotides read TGTGCCAGCAGCCAAGATTCTGGCGGTGGTGGCTACACCTTC.

The chain recombines TRBV18 with TRBJ2-6; D perhaps matches TRBD2 (6 bases). From germline, CDR1 is KGHSH and CDR2 LQKENI. The length of the CDR3 is 17 residues. Trimming pared 0 bases from V and 0 bases from J, leaving 9 bases between. Written as DNA, the CDR3 is TGTGCCAGCTCACCACCGGAGGGTAACTCTGGGGCCAACGTCCTGACTTTC. The encoded protein is CASSPPEGNSGANVLTF.

This clone was counted once. The genes are TRBV5-1 and TRBJ2-7, with TRBD2 matching over 7 bases. Trimming cost V 4 bases and J 0 bases; bases outside gene matches: 10. The CDR3 consists of 16 residues. Germline V CDR1 and CDR2: SGHRS, YFSETQ. The CDR3 here is CASSPGLSPGSYEQYF. The DNA of the CDR3 is TGCGCCAGCAGCCCGGGACTATCTCCTGGCTCCTACGAGCAGTACTTC.

This clone is a singleton in its sample. The chain couples TRBV4-1 to TRBJ1-5, with a weak D call TRBD1 (6 bases). This CDR3 is 17 amino acids long. Trimming cost V 0 bases and J 0 bases, with 12 bases left between them. Germline V lookup: CDR1 MGHRA, CDR2 YSYEKL. The CDR3 bases are TGCGCCAGCAGCCAAGATGCGGACAGCTATAGCAATCAGCCCCAGCATTTT. This encodes CASSQDADSYSNQPQHF.

The V gene is TRBV21-1, the J gene TRBJ2-7; the table's D call of TRBD1 was not tested on the DNA. TRBV21-1 is given as a pseudogene. The CDR3 is 14 residues long. In nucleotides, the CDR3 is TGTGCCAGCAGCAAATATTCAGGGACAGACGAGCAGTACTTC. Protein sequence: CASSKYSGTDEQYF.

The chain employs TRBV3-1 (or the pseudogene TRBV3-2) and TRBJ2-5, with D perhaps TRBD2 (5 bases). V was shortened by 3 bases and J by 7 bases, with 18 bases between the two germline ends. Germline V CDR1 and CDR2: LGHDT, YNNKEL (reference sequence). CDR3 length: 15 residues. CDR3 in DNA: TGTGCCAGCAGCCAGCGAACTCCCCAAGGAGGGACCCAGTACTTC. Its translation: CASSQRTPQGGTQYF.